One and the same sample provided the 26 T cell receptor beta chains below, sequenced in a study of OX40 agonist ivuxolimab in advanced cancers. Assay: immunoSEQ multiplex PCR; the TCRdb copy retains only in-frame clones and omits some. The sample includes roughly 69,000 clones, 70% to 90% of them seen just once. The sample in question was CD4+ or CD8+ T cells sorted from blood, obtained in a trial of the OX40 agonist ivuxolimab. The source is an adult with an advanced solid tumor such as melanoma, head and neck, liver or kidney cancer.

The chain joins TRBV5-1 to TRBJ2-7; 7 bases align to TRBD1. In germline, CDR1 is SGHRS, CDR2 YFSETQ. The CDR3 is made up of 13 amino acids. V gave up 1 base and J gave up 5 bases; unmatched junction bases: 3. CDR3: CASSLIRGHEQYF. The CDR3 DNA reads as TGCGCCAGCAGCTTGATAAGGGGGCACGAGCAGTACTTC.

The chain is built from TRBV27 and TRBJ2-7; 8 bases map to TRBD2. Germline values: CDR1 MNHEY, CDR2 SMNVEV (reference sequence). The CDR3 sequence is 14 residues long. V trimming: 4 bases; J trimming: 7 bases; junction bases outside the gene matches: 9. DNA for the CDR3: TGTGCCAGCAGTTCAGTAGCGGGGCTTTGGGAGCAGTACTTC. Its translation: CASSSVAGLWEQYF.

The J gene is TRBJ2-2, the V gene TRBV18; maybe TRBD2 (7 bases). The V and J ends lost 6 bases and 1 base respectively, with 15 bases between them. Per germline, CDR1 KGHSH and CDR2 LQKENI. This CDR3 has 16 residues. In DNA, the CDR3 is TGTGCCAGCTCGTCTGAAGCGGGACAGAACACCGGGGAGCTGTTTTTT. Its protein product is CASSSEAGQNTGELFF.

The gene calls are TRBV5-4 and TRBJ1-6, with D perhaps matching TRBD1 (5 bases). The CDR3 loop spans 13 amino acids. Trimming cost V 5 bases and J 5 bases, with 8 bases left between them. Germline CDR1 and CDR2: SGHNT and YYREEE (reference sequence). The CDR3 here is CASRVGDNSPLHF. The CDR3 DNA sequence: TGTGCCAGCAGGGTGGGGGATAATTCACCCCTCCACTTT.

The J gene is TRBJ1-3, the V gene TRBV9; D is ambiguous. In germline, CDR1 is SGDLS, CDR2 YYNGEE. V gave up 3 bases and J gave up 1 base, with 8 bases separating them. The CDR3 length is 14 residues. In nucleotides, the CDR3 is TGTGCCAGCAGCGCCCGCCCTTCTGGAAACACCATATATTTT. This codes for CASSARPSGNTIYF.

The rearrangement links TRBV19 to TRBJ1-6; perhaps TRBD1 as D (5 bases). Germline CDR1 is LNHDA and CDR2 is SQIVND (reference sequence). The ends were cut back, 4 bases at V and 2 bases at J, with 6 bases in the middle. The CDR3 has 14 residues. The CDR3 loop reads CASSTTAYNSPLHF. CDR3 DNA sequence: TGTGCCAGTAGTACGACAGCCTATAATTCACCCCTCCACTTT.

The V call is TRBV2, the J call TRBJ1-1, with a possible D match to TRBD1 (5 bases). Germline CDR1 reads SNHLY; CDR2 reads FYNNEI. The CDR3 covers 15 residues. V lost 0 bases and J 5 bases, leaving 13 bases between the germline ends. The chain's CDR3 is CASSEARGMWTEAFF. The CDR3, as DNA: TGTGCCAGCAGTGAAGCCCGGGGGATGTGGACTGAAGCTTTCTTT.

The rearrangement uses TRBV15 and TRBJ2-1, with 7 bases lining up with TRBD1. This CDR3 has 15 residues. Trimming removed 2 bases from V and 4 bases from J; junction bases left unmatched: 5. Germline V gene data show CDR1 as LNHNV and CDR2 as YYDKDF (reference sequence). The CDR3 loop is CATSRRGQVYNEQFF. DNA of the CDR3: TGTGCCACCAGCAGAAGAGGACAGGTTTACAATGAGCAGTTCTTC. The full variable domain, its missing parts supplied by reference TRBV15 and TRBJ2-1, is DAMVIQNPRYQVTQFGKPVTLSCSQTLNHNVMYWYQQKSSQAPKLLFHYYDKDFNNEADTPDNFQSRRPNTSFCFLDIRSPGLGDTAMYLCATSRRGQVYNEQFFGPGTRLTVL.

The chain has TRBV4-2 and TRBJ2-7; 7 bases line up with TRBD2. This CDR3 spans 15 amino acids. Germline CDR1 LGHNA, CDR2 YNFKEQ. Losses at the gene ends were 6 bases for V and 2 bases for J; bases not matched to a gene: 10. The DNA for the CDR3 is TGTGCCAGCAGGTCTTTCGAGCGGGGAACCTACGAGCAGTACTTC. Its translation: CASRSFERGTYEQYF.

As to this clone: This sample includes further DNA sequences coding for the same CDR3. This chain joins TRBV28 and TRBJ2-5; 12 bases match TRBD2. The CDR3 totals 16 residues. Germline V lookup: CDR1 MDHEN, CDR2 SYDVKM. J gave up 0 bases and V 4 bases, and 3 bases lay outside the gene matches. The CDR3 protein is CASSSRLAGDQETQYF. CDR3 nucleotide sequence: TGTGCCAGCAGTTCCAGACTAGCGGGGGACCAAGAGACCCAGTACTTC.

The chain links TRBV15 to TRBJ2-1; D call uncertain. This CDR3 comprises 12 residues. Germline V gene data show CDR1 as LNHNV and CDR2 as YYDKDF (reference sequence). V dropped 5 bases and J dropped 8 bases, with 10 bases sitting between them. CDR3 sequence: CATSVSAHEQFF. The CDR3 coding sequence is TGTGCCACCAGCGTTAGTGCGCATGAGCAGTTCTTC.

CDR3 sequence (DNA): TGTGCCAGCAGCTCCAGACAGGGGGCAGGGCAGCCCCAGCATTTT. It translates to CASSSRQGAGQPQHF. The J gene is TRBJ1-5, the V gene TRBV7-2; 10 bases map to TRBD1. The V and J ends lost 4 bases and 7 bases, in that order; junction bases with no gene match: 7. This CDR3 is 15 amino acids long. Germline-derived CDR1 and CDR2 are SGHTA and FQGNSA.

As DNA, the CDR3 is TGTGCCAGCAGCACCGGGACAGCGGCAGATACGCAGTATTTT. Protein: CASSTGTAADTQYF. The chain has TRBV9 and TRBJ2-3; 7 bases are a match to TRBD1. Germline CDR1 reads SGDLS; CDR2 reads YYNGEE. Trimming took 4 bases from V and 4 from J; bases not matched to a gene: 6. This CDR3 has 14 residues.

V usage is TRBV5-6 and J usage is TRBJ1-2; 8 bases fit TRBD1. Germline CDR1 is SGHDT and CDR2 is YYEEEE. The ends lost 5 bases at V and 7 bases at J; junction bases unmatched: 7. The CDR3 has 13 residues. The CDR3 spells CASSFVTGAGYTF. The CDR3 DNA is TGTGCCAGCAGTTTTGTGACAGGGGCTGGCTACACCTTC.

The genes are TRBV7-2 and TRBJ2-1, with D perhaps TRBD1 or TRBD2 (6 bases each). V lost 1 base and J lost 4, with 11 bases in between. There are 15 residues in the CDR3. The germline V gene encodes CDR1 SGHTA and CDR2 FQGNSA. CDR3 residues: CASSLVGGGYNEQFF. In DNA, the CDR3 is TGTGCCAGCAGCTTAGTGGGGGGCGGGTACAATGAGCAGTTCTTC.

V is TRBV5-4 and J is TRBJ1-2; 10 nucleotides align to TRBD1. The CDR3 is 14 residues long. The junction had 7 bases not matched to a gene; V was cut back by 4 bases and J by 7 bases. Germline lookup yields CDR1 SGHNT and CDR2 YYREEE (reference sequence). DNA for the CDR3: TGTGCCAGCAGCAGGGGACAGGGGACGACTGGCTACACCTTC. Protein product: CASSRGQGTTGYTF.

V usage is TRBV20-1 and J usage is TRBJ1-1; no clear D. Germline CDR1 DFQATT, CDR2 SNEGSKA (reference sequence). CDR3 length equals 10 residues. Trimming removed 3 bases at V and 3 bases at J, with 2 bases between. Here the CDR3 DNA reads TGCAGTGCTAGCTACACTGAAGCTTTCTTT. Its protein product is CSASYTEAFF.

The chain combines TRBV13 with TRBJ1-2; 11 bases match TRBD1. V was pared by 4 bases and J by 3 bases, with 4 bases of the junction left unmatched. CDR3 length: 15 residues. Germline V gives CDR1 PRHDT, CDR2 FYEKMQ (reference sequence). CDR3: CASSSPGQGDYGYTF. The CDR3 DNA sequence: TGTGCCAGCAGCTCACCGGGACAGGGGGACTATGGCTACACCTTC. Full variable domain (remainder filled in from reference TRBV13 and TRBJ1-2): AAGVIQSPRHLIKEKRETATLKCYPIPRHDTVYWYQQGPGQDPQFLISFYEKMQSDKGSIPDRFSAQQFSDYHSELNMSSLELGDSALYFCASSSPGQGDYGYTFGSGTRLTVV.

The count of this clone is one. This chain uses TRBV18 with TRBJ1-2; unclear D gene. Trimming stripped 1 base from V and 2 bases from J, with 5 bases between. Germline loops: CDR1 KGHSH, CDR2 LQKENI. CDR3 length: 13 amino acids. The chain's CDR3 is CASSPQKNYGYTF. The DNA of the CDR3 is TGTGCCAGCTCACCACAGAAAAACTATGGCTACACCTTC.

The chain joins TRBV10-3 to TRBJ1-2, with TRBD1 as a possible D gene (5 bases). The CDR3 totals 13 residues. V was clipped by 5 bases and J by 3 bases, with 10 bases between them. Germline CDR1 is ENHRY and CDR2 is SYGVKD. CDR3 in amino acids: CAISPLGDYGYTF. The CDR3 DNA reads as TGTGCCATCAGTCCCCTGGGGGACTATGGCTACACCTTC.

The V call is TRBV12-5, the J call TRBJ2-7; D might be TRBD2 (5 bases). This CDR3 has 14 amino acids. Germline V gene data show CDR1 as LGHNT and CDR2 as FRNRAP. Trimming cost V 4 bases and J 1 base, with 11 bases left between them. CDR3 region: CASGSRTGSYEQYF. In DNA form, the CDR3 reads TGTGCTAGTGGTTCCCGGACTGGATCCTACGAGCAGTACTTC. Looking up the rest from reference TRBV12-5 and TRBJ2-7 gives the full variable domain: DARVTQTPRHKVTEMGQEVTMRCQPILGHNTVFWYRQTMMQGLELLAYFRNRAPLDDSGMPKDRFSAEMPDATLATLKIQPSEPRDSAVYFCASGSRTGSYEQYFGPGTRLTVT.

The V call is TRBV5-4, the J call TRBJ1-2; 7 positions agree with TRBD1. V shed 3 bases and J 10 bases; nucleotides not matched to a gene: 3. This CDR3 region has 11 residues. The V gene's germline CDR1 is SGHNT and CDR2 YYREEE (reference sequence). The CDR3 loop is CASSWDSSYTF. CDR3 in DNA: TGTGCCAGCAGCTGGGACAGCTCCTACACCTTC.

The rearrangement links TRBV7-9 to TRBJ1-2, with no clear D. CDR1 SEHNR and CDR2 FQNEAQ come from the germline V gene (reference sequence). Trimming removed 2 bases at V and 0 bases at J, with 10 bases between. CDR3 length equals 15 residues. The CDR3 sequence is CASSLQLGSNYGYTF. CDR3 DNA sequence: TGTGCCAGCAGCTTACAGTTAGGGTCTAACTATGGCTACACCTTC.

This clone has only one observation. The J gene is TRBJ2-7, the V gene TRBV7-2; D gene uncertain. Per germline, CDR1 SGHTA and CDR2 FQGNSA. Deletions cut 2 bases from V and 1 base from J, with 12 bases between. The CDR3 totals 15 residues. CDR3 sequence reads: CASSLYGIGSYEQYF. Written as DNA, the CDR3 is TGTGCCAGCAGCTTATACGGTATAGGTTCCTACGAGCAGTACTTC.

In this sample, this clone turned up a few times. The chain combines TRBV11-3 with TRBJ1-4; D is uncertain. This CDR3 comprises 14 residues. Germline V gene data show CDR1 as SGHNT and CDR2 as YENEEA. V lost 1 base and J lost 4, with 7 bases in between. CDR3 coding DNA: TGTGCCAGCAGCTTAGGCGACGGTAATGAAAAACTGTTTTTT. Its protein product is CASSLGDGNEKLFF.

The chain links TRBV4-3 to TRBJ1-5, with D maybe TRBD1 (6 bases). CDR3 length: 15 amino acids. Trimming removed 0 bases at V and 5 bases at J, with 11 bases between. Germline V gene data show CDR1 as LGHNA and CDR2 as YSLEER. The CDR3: CASSQEPGAHQPQHF. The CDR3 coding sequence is TGCGCCAGCAGCCAAGAGCCAGGGGCGCATCAGCCCCAGCATTTT.